Shown below are 14 T cell receptor beta chains from a single sample sequenced in a study of blood T cell repertoires in COVID-19. Here immunoSEQ multiplex PCR was the method, and the copy in TCRdb shows in-frame clones only, minus some. In the table there are about 180,000 clones, roughly 84% of which are singletons. Sequencing used peripheral blood. These receptors were taken from an elderly woman with acute or convalescent COVID-19.

V and J are TRBV15 and TRBJ2-2, with no clear D. CDR1 LNHNV and CDR2 YYDKDF come from the germline V gene (reference sequence). The CDR3 runs to 15 residues. The V end was cut by 5 bases, the J end by 4 bases, with 14 bases between. The CDR3 region is CATSPSLSGTGELFF. The CDR3 nucleotides are TGTGCCACCAGCCCCAGTCTATCGGGCACCGGGGAGCTGTTTTTT.

The V and J genes are TRBV10-1 and TRBJ2-7; tentatively, D is TRBD1 (5 bases). The V and J ends lost 0 bases and 2 bases respectively, with 8 bases between them. CDR1 WNHNN and CDR2 SYGVQD come from the germline V gene (reference sequence). This CDR3 is 14 amino acids long. The CDR3 loop reads CASSESGPAYEQYF. The CDR3 DNA reads as TGCGCCAGCAGTGAGTCGGGGCCAGCCTACGAGCAGTACTTC.

The chain links TRBV3-1 (or the pseudogene TRBV3-2) to TRBJ1-1, with D perhaps TRBD1 (6 bases). The CDR3 is 16 residues long. Germline values: CDR1 LGHDT, CDR2 YNNKEL (reference sequence). Trimming removed 3 bases at V and 0 bases at J, with 14 bases between. This chain's CDR3 is CASSHRLGAVNTEAFF. CDR3 nucleotide sequence: TGTGCCAGCAGCCATAGACTGGGGGCTGTGAACACTGAAGCTTTCTTT.

The sample holds one count of this clone. The chain recombines TRBV19 with TRBJ1-2; no clear D gene. The CDR3 totals 14 residues. V lost 2 bases, J lost 5 bases, and 12 bases lay in between. Germline assignment: CDR1 LNHDA and CDR2 SQIVND (reference sequence). In DNA form, the CDR3 reads TGTGCCAGTAGTATACGCGAGGGTTGGTATGGCTACACCTTC. Translated, it gives CASSIREGWYGYTF.

This clone showed up just once. CDR3 loop: CASSLSPGFYGYTF. CDR3 DNA sequence: TGTGCCAGCAGCTTATCGCCGGGGTTCTATGGCTACACCTTC. This chain joins TRBV7-9 and TRBJ1-2; D gene uncertain. The germline V gene encodes CDR1 SEHNR and CDR2 FQNEAQ (reference sequence). V lost 2 bases and J lost 4, with 11 bases in between. The CDR3 is 14 amino acids.

The chain carries TRBV2 and TRBJ2-1; weak D call: TRBD1 (5 bases). This CDR3 spans 15 amino acids. V was clipped by 6 bases and J by 4 bases, with 16 bases between them. Per the germline V gene, CDR1 is SNHLY and CDR2 is FYNNEI. CDR3 amino acids: CASSAEAGHYNEQFF. CDR3 DNA sequence: TGTGCCAGCAGCGCCGAGGCAGGGCATTACAATGAGCAGTTCTTC.

The chain employs TRBV6-5 and TRBJ2-2, with 8 positions matching TRBD1. From germline, CDR1 is MNHEY and CDR2 SVGAGI. V was pared by 6 bases and J by 7 bases, with 10 bases of the junction left unmatched. The CDR3 runs 15 residues. CDR3 DNA: TGTGCCAGCAGCAATAGACAGGGGCAGGGCGGGGAGCTGTTTTTT. Encoded protein: CASSNRQGQGGELFF.

This clone appeared once. The chain uses TRBV19 and TRBJ2-2, with 7 nucleotides matching TRBD1. Trimming took 8 bases from V and 0 from J; bases not matched to a gene: 6. CDR3 size: 15 residues. The germline gives CDR1 LNHDA, CDR2 SQIVND (reference sequence). CDR3: CASATGTANTGELFF. CDR3 nucleotide sequence: TGTGCCAGTGCTACCGGGACAGCGAACACCGGGGAGCTGTTTTTT.

The CDR3 DNA is TGCGCCAGCAGCTTGATAGGCGGTTCACCCCTCCACTTT. Translated, it gives CASSLIGGSPLHF. The chain couples TRBV5-1 to TRBJ1-6; no reliable D call. CDR1 is SGHRS and CDR2 is YFSETQ in the germline V gene. The V gene lost 1 base and the J gene lost 9 bases, with 8 bases spanning the gap. The length of the CDR3 is 13 residues.

J is TRBJ1-3 and V is TRBV7-9; 7 bases match TRBD1. V dropped 6 bases and J dropped 0; count of bases not matched to a gene: 5. CDR1 SEHNR and CDR2 FQNEAQ come from the germline V gene (reference sequence). The CDR3 spans 15 residues. The CDR3 bases are TGTGCCAGCAGTCCTGGACAGGTCTCTGGAAACACCATATATTTT. This sequence encodes CASSPGQVSGNTIYF. Drawing the rest from reference TRBV7-9 and TRBJ1-3, the complete variable domain is DTGVSQNPRHKITKRGQNVTFRCDPISEHNRLYWYRQTLGQGPEFLTYFQNEAQLEKSRLLSDRFSAERPKGSFSTLEIQRTEQGDSAMYLCASSPGQVSGNTIYFGEGSWLTVV.

The rearrangement uses TRBV19 and TRBJ1-1; D uncertain. CDR1 is LNHDA and CDR2 is SQIVND in the germline V gene (reference sequence). The V and J ends lost 0 bases and 8 bases respectively, with 7 bases between them. The CDR3 sequence is 12 residues long. CDR3: CASSIDGGEAFF. In nucleotides, the CDR3 is TGTGCCAGTAGTATAGACGGCGGAGAAGCTTTCTTT.

This clone was found once. This sequence joins TRBV6-2 or TRBV6-3 and TRBJ1-1; maybe TRBD1 (6 bases). The CDR3 covers 13 residues. The V gene's germline CDR1 is MNHEY and CDR2 SVGEGT. The ends were cut back, 4 bases at V and 2 bases at J, with 8 bases in the middle. CDR3 DNA sequence: TGTGCCAGCAGTTGGACAGCCAACACTGAAGCTTTCTTT. It is translated as CASSWTANTEAFF.

The chain couples TRBV6-5 to TRBJ1-2, with a weak D call TRBD1 (5 bases). Germline V gives CDR1 MNHEY, CDR2 SVGAGI. The V gene lost 0 bases and the J gene lost 7 bases, with 12 bases spanning the gap. The CDR3 totals 14 residues. The CDR3 here is CASSYSGQGGGYTF. The CDR3 nucleotides read TGTGCCAGCAGTTACTCAGGTCAGGGAGGTGGCTACACCTTC.

The rearrangement links TRBV7-7 to TRBJ2-1, with D possibly TRBD2 on 6 matching bases. Germline V gives CDR1 SSHAT, CDR2 FNYEAQ (reference sequence). Trimming removed 5 bases from V and 5 bases from J, with 16 bases in between. The CDR3 runs to 15 residues. The CDR3 region is CASSPGAETHNEQFF. CDR3 DNA sequence: TGTGCCAGCAGCCCGGGAGCGGAAACTCACAATGAGCAGTTCTTC.